This T cell receptor (beta chain) originates from a study of CD8 T cells in ankylosing spondylitis. Study results and caveats: Seemingly characteristic of ankylosing spondylitis blood was a TCR beta motif consisting of eight highly homologous variants. Significant enrichment of disease-linked clones was reported in matched ankylosing spondylitis synovial fluid. Clones linked to disease, bearing a CD8+ phenotype, were relatively rare in peripheral blood.

Scientists made TCR beta libraries using quantitative 5'-RACE with molecular barcodes. TCRdb itself ran the 5' RACE reads through MiXCR, one entry per CDR3 protein. This repertoire shows approximately 250,000 distinct CDR3 sequences, about 10% found once; its top ten account for around 2.6%. This clonotype was recorded many times. Its cognate antigen is unknown. The CDR3 has 13 amino acids. Trimming left V 5 bases short and J 1 base short, with 3 bases between. The germline V gene encodes CDR1 MNHEY and CDR2 SMNVEV (reference sequence). The origin of this receptor is a male donor with ankylosing spondylitis or in good health (not recorded which). The sample was blood, either unsorted or a sorted T cell fraction (not recorded which). The gene calls are TRBV27 and TRBJ2-6; D not resolved. The CDR3 loop is CASSTSGANVLTF. The CDR3 nucleotides are TGTGCCAGCAGTACGTCTGGGGCCAACGTCCTGACTTTC.